Listed here is a single TCR beta chain. As processed by the authors: Estimation of nucleated cell counts was performed using reference gene primer amplification. Produced via immunoSEQ multiplex PCR; TCRdb's table is partial and in-frame only. V, J and clone size reflect that table, while D and trimming were determined from the DNA. The sample yields around 150,000 clones, about four fifths seen once. The germline gives CDR1 LNHDA, CDR2 SQIVND (reference sequence). The CDR3 is made up of 15 amino acids. Trimming removed 5 bases from V and 8 bases from J, with 18 bases in between. This entry comes from a study of blood T cell repertoires in COVID-19.

Material: peripheral blood. The TCR sequence derives from a woman older than 75 with acute or convalescent COVID-19. This sequence joins TRBV19 and TRBJ1-4; unclear D gene. CDR3 residues: CASSLQARVREKLFF. The CDR3 nucleotides are TGTGCCAGTAGTCTTCAAGCGCGGGTTCGGGAAAAACTGTTTTTT.